This is a list of T cell receptor beta chains from one sample in a study of OX40 agonist ivuxolimab in advanced cancers. Profiled with immunoSEQ multiplex PCR; TCRdb holds only in-frame clones, not every one. The table lists about 72,000 clones, about 85% of them singletons. The sequencing used CD4+ or CD8+ T cells sorted from blood, collected in a trial of the OX40 agonist ivuxolimab. The source of these receptors is an adult with an advanced solid tumor such as melanoma, head and neck, liver or kidney cancer. CDR3s include the opening cysteine and the closing phenylalanine or tryptophan. Each record gives: clone size, D gene, J gene, V gene, CDR3 protein, CDR3 DNA. A D gene is named only where the DNA matches it firmly. Part of the rows lack a size; the others show once, few, many or a class for expanded clones.

>NA|TRBD1|TRBJ1-2|TRBV28
CASSLTGVLYGYTF
TGTGCCAGCAGTTTAACAGGGGTCCTCTATGGCTACACCTTC
>NA|TRBD1|TRBJ1-4|TRBV18
CASSRGTGEEKLFF
TGTGCCAGCTCCCGGGGCACAGGGGAAGAAAAACTGTTTTTT
>NA|NA|TRBJ1-6|TRBV5-1
CASSLGEIYSPLHF
TGCGCCAGCAGCTTGGGGGAGATATATTCACCCCTCCACTTT
>NA|NA|TRBJ2-6|TRBV7-2
CASSFLQRDLLTF
TGTGCCAGCAGCTTCCTCCAGAGGGACCTCCTGACTTTC
>NA|NA|TRBJ2-3|TRBV10-3
CAISDGGSVAKDTQYF
TGTGCCATCAGTGATGGAGGATCGGTAGCGAAAGATACGCAGTATTTT
>NA|NA|TRBJ1-4|TRBV19
CASSPDAWPEKLFF
TGTGCCAGTAGCCCGGACGCCTGGCCTGAAAAACTGTTTTTT
>NA|TRBD2|TRBJ2-1|TRBV11-3
CASSLGGGNEQFF
TGTGCCAGCAGCTTAGGCGGGGGCAATGAGCAGTTCTTC
>NA|NA|TRBJ2-1|TRBV11-3
CASSLVGGLTNEQFF
TGTGCCAGCAGCTTAGTCGGGGGCCTAACTAATGAGCAGTTCTTC
>NA|TRBD1|TRBJ1-1|TRBV7-8
CASSRTGRGEAFF
TGTGCCAGCAGCCGGACAGGGAGGGGGGAAGCTTTCTTT
>NA|TRBD2|TRBJ2-3|TRBV7-2
CASSSPGGLRTDTQYF
TGTGCCAGCAGCTCCCCGGGGGGGCTCCGCACAGATACGCAGTATTTT
>NA|NA|TRBJ2-2|TRBV4-1
CASRKGQNTGELFF
TGCGCCAGCAGGAAGGGCCAGAACACCGGGGAGCTGTTTTTT
>NA|TRBD1|TRBJ1-6|TRBV5-6
CASSLRDRNSPLHF
TGTGCCAGCAGCTTGCGGGACAGGAATTCACCCCTCCACTTT
>NA|NA|TRBJ2-4|TRBV27
CASRTGGDEENIQYF
TGTGCCAGCAGAACAGGGGGGGATGAGGAAAACATTCAGTACTTC
>once|TRBD1|TRBJ1-4|TRBV27
CASSLYTGVGKLFF
TGTGCCAGCAGTTTATATACAGGGGTCGGAAAACTGTTTTTT
>NA|NA|TRBJ1-1|TRBV11-2
CASSRDYTEAFF
TGTGCCAGCAGCCGGGACTACACTGAAGCTTTCTTT
>NA|TRBD2|TRBJ2-7|TRBV5-1
CASSLLSSGGVGEQYF
TGCGCCAGCAGCTTGCTGTCTAGCGGGGGAGTTGGGGAGCAGTACTTC
>NA|TRBD2|TRBJ2-3|TRBV6-4
CASSEAGQTDTQYF
TGTGCCAGCAGTGAAGCGGGGCAGACAGATACGCAGTATTTT
>NA|TRBD2|TRBJ2-1|TRBV7-7
CASSLDGGGANEQFF
TGTGCTAGCAGCTTAGATGGCGGGGGGGCAAATGAGCAGTTCTTC
>NA|NA|TRBJ2-1|TRBV9
CASRRTGSSYNEQFF
TGTGCCAGCAGGAGGACGGGCAGCTCCTACAATGAGCAGTTCTTC
>NA|TRBD1|TRBJ2-6|TRBV19
CASQDRGSSGANVLTF
TGTGCCAGCCAGGACAGGGGAAGCTCTGGGGCCAACGTCCTGACTTTC
>NA|NA|TRBJ2-1|TRBV11-3
CASSLGLYNEQFF
TGTGCCAGCAGCTTAGGCTTGTACAATGAGCAGTTCTTC
>NA|NA|TRBJ2-3|TRBV9
CASSTGQKTDTQYF
TGTGCCAGCAGCACTGGACAGAAGACAGATACGCAGTATTTT
>NA|NA|TRBJ1-2|TRBV19
CASSIGFNYGYTF
TGTGCCAGTAGTATTGGATTTAACTATGGCTACACCTTC
>NA|NA|TRBJ2-7|TRBV11-2
CASSLRGDDEQYF
TGTGCCAGCAGCTTGAGGGGGGACGACGAGCAGTACTTC
>NA|NA|TRBJ1-2|TRBV28
CASSLGRGYTF
TGTGCCAGCAGTTTAGGTCGCGGCTACACCTTC
>NA|NA|TRBJ1-1|TRBV5-1
CASSLEVGNTEAFF
TGCGCCAGCAGCTTGGAGGTGGGGAACACTGAAGCTTTCTTT